The T cell receptor (beta chain) under discussion was sequenced for a study of shared clonotypes between healthy human individuals. About the research overall: CD4 naive and CD4 memory each took three plates per donor, while CD8 naive took two and CD8 memory one.

The authors loaded 200 ng DNA, 30,000 to 35,000 T cell genomes, into sorted-subset replicate PCRs. Some clones are missing from TCRdb's copy, which holds only in-frame ones; the method was immunoSEQ multiplex PCR. The sample consists of around 1.5 million clones, 98% of them appearing once. Whole-study results and caveats: Donors were few, which limited the genetic and exposure-history diversity represented.

J was trimmed by 6 bases and V by 6 bases; bases with no gene match: 2. Germline V gene lookup returns CDR1 MNHNS and CDR2 SASEGT. This CDR3 contains 11 residues. Concerning this clone: Its cognate antigen is unknown.

J is TRBJ2-7 and V is TRBV6-1; the match to TRBD1 covers 7 bases. Input material: naive CD4+ T cells sorted from blood. Subset of the sample: CD45RA+ positively selected. This receptor was taken from a man aged 30 to 39 in good health. The CDR3 coding sequence is TGTGCCAGCAGACGACAGGGCGAGCAGTACTTC. Translation: CASRRQGEQYF.